Shown below are 17 T cell receptor beta chains from a single sample sequenced in a study of OX40 agonist ivuxolimab in advanced cancers. Measured with immunoSEQ multiplex PCR; TCRdb has only the in-frame clones, and not every one. The sample shows 83,000 or so clones, 80% to 90% of them seen only once. The sample consisted of CD4+ or CD8+ T cells sorted from blood, taken in a trial of the OX40 agonist ivuxolimab. The receptor source for this set is an adult with an advanced solid tumor such as melanoma, head and neck, liver or kidney cancer.

The chain couples TRBV19 to TRBJ2-7, with 10 bases matching TRBD2. Near its end, the DNA agrees better with TRBJ2-5, so the J call may be wrong. Germline values: CDR1 LNHDA, CDR2 SQIVND (reference sequence). The CDR3 has 14 residues. The CDR3 DNA follows: TGTGCCAGTAAACCGCGACTAGCGGGAGAGACCCAGTACTTC. It codes for CASKPRLAGETQYF.

This chain joins TRBV7-3 and TRBJ2-1, with D possibly TRBD2 on 5 matching bases. Trimming removed 5 bases from V and 4 bases from J, with 18 bases in between. The CDR3 runs to 16 residues. Germline lookup yields CDR1 SGHTA and CDR2 FQGTGA. CDR3 DNA sequence: TGTGCCAGCAGCCCAAAGCGGCTCTCGGGGTACAATGAGCAGTTCTTC. It encodes CASSPKRLSGYNEQFF. Full variable domain (rest looked up from reference TRBV7-3 and TRBJ2-1): GAGVSQTPSNKVTEKGKYVELRCDPISGHTALYWYRQSLGQGPEFLIYFQGTGAADDSGLPNDRFFAVRPEGSVSTLKIQRTERGDSAVYLCASSPKRLSGYNEQFFGPGTRLTVL.

This clone was counted only a few times. V is TRBV6-1 and J is TRBJ1-2; D possibly corresponds to TRBD1 (5 bases). Looked up from germline, CDR1 is MNHNS and CDR2 is SASEGT. This CDR3 is 15 amino acids long. The V gene lost 7 bases and the J gene lost 5 bases, with 20 bases spanning the gap. Here the CDR3 DNA reads TGTGCCAGCACCTTGGGGGGGAATGCTCTATATGGCTACACCTTC. Protein sequence: CASTLGGNALYGYTF.

This CDR3 reads CASSIRQGSRNTIYF. The CDR3 DNA sequence: TGTGCCAGCAGTATCCGACAGGGATCGAGAAACACCATATATTTT. The rearrangement joins TRBV28 to TRBJ1-3; 7 bases line up with TRBD1. The CDR3 runs 15 residues. Losses at the gene ends were 5 bases for V and 5 bases for J; bases not matched to a gene: 9. Germline V lookup: CDR1 MDHEN, CDR2 SYDVKM. The whole variable domain, remainder taken from reference TRBV28 and TRBJ1-3, is DVKVTQSSRYLVKRTGEKVFLECVQDMDHENMFWYRQDPGLGLRLIYFSYDVKMKEKGDIPEGYSVSREKKERFSLILESASTNQTSMYLCASSIRQGSRNTIYFGEGSWLTVV.

The V call is TRBV6-9, the J call TRBJ2-1; the match to TRBD1 covers 8 bases. The CDR3 contains 13 residues. With 3 bases clipped from V and 7 bases from J, the junction kept 2 bases outside the gene matches. Germline CDR1 and CDR2: MNHGY and SVAAGI. The CDR3 sequence is CASSYRDRNEQFF. DNA of the CDR3: TGTGCCAGCAGTTACAGGGACAGGAATGAGCAGTTCTTC.

The V gene is TRBV18, the J gene TRBJ1-1, with D unclear. Germline-derived CDR1 and CDR2 are KGHSH and LQKENI. The CDR3 runs 15 residues. Trimming stripped 3 bases from V and 0 bases from J, with 11 bases between. CDR3 DNA sequence: TGTGCCAGCTCACCCCACCGGGAATTGAACACTGAAGCTTTCTTT. It encodes CASSPHRELNTEAFF.

This clone was seen only a few times. V gene TRBV6-1 combines with J gene TRBJ1-2, with unresolved D. Trimming took off 3 bases at V and 8 bases at J, with 7 bases between the two ends. The CDR3 loop spans 11 amino acids. Germline V gene sequence: CDR1 MNHNS, CDR2 SASEGT. The CDR3 spells CASSEVGGYTF. Here the CDR3 DNA reads TGTGCCAGCAGTGAGGTGGGGGGCTACACCTTC.

This clone has just one count. The V call is TRBV28, the J call TRBJ1-2; the D gene is possibly TRBD1 (6 bases). This CDR3 region has 11 residues. V lost 8 bases and J 9 bases, leaving 13 bases between the germline ends. Looked up from germline, CDR1 is MDHEN and CDR2 is SYDVKM. CDR3 nucleotides: TGTGCCAGCTCTTGGACAGACCGCTACACCTTC. Its translation is CASSWTDRYTF.

In its sample, this clone was seen once. This chain uses TRBV14 with TRBJ1-2; no reliable D call. Trimming took off 0 bases at V and 8 bases at J, with 10 bases between the two ends. Germline V gene lookup returns CDR1 SGHDN and CDR2 FVKESK. The CDR3 loop spans 13 amino acids. The CDR3 nucleotides are TGTGCCAGCAGCCAAGAAATACTGGCCGGCTACACCTTC. Amino acid sequence: CASSQEILAGYTF.

The rearrangement joins TRBV7-8 to TRBJ1-6, with a tentative D call TRBD1 (5 bases). The germline V gene encodes CDR1 SGHVS and CDR2 FQNEAQ. The CDR3 spans 16 residues. Trimming removed 5 bases at V and 5 bases at J, with 16 bases between. This chain's CDR3 is CASSEMGGGNNSPLHF. CDR3 sequence (DNA): TGTGCCAGCAGCGAAATGGGCGGGGGGAATAATTCACCCCTCCACTTT.

The chain is built from TRBV7-9 and TRBJ1-1; a possible D gene is TRBD1 (6 bases). V lost 3 bases, J lost 2 bases, and 13 bases lay in between. The CDR3 runs to 15 residues. Germline CDR1 and CDR2: SEHNR and FQNEAQ (reference sequence). The CDR3 protein is CASSLNLDSNTEAFF. The CDR3 DNA sequence: TGTGCCAGCAGCTTGAATCTGGACAGTAACACTGAAGCTTTCTTT.

The gene calls are TRBV28 and TRBJ1-4, with 7 bases that match TRBD1. The CDR3 totals 15 residues. Trimming took 6 bases from V and 8 from J; bases not matched to a gene: 12. Germline lookup yields CDR1 MDHEN and CDR2 SYDVKM. The CDR3 DNA reads TGTGCCAGCAGGAGCCAGGGGGGGGCAGAGGAAAAACTGTTTTTT. This translates into CASRSQGGAEEKLFF.

The V call is TRBV30, the J call TRBJ1-6; 8 nucleotides align to TRBD1. With 5 bases clipped from V and 7 bases from J, the junction kept 7 bases outside the gene matches. Germline loops: CDR1 GTSNPN, CDR2 SVGIG (reference sequence). The CDR3 is 14 residues long. In nucleotides, the CDR3 is TGTGCCTGGCAGGGGGCGCTTGAGAATTCACCCCTCCACTTT. Translation gives CAWQGALENSPLHF.

V is TRBV28 and J is TRBJ1-6; a weak D match, TRBD1 (5 bases). V gave up 2 bases and J gave up 13 bases, with 15 bases separating them. The CDR3 totals 14 residues. The germline V gene encodes CDR1 MDHEN and CDR2 SYDVKM. CDR3 sequence reads: CASSLGGDVGPLHF. CDR3 sequence (DNA): TGTGCCAGCAGTTTAGGGGGGGATGTCGGCCCCCTCCACTTT.

The chain links TRBV19 to TRBJ1-5; D call uncertain. The CDR3 runs to 13 residues. Per germline, CDR1 LNHDA and CDR2 SQIVND (reference sequence). V was clipped by 3 bases and J by 5 bases, with 8 bases between them. The DNA of the CDR3 is TGTGCCAGTAGTATTCAGAGTTATCAGCCCCAGCATTTT. It codes for CASSIQSYQPQHF.

This chain links TRBV7-2 with TRBJ1-1; D possibly corresponds to TRBD1 (5 bases). CDR3 length: 13 residues. Deletions cut 5 bases from V and 8 bases from J, with 15 bases between. Germline CDR1 SGHTA, CDR2 FQGNSA. CDR3 protein: CASSPGIQLEAFF. In nucleotides, the CDR3 is TGTGCCAGCAGCCCAGGGATACAGTTAGAAGCTTTCTTT.

To note about this clone: This sample includes further DNA sequences coding for the same CDR3. J is TRBJ2-1 and V is TRBV29-1; D may be TRBD1 (5 bases). The CDR3 is 12 amino acids. CDR1 is SQVTM and CDR2 is ANQGSEA in the germline V gene. Between the trimmed V and J ends, which lost 8 bases and 1 base, there was a span of 9 bases. The CDR3 DNA reads as TGCAGCCAGGGCGGATCCTACAATGAGCAGTTCTTC. It encodes CSQGGSYNEQFF.